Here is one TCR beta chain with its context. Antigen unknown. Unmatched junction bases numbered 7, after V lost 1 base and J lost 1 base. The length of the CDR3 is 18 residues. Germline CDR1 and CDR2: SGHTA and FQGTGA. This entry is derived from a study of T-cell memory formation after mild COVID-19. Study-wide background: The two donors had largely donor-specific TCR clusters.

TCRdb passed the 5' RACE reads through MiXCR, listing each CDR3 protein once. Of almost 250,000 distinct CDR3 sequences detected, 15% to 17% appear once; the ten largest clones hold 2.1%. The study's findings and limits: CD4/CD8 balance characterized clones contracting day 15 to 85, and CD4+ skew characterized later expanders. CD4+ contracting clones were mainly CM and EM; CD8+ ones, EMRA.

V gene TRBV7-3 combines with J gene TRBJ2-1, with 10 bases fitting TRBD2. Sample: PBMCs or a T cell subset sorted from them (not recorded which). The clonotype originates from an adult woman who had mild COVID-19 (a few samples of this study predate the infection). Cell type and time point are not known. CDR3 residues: CASSLMSSGGPSYNEQFF. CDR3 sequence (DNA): TGTGCCAGCAGCTTAATGTCTAGCGGGGGCCCTTCCTACAATGAGCAGTTCTTC.